This T cell receptor beta chain was identified in a study of a mutant IDH1 vaccine in newly diagnosed glioma. Across the study: Mean patient age was around 40 years; approximately 60% were male and roughly 38% female. Most patients had received both radiotherapy and temozolomide, the prior options being radiotherapy, temozolomide, or both. Findings and caveats of the study: A vaccine-induced immune response developed in around 94% of the patients. Pseudoprogression showed no apparent link to changes in top peripheral T cell clonotypes.

With regard to this clone: As yet, its antigen is unknown.

This sample's time point: baseline, week 1 (first vaccination visit). Indicated treatment: pre-vaccination baseline after standard-of-care therapy. Profiling relied on immunoSEQ multiplex PCR, and the TCRdb table lists in-frame clones only, not all of them. Of tens of thousands of clones listed, around 79% are singletons. This material consisted of PBMCs, taken from a glioma patient treated with radiotherapy, temozolomide or both. This TCR came from a middle-aged man with glioma.

The CDR3 is CASSLDGGQPQHF. CDR3 coding DNA: TGCGCCAGCAGCTTGGACGGTGGACAGCCCCAGCATTTT. The V and J genes are TRBV5-1 and TRBJ1-5; D is uncertain. The CDR3 sequence is 13 residues long. Per germline, CDR1 SGHRS and CDR2 YFSETQ. Trimming stripped 0 bases from V and 7 bases from J, with 8 bases between.